A single sample gave rise to the 18 T cell receptor beta chains below, sequenced in a study of T cell responses to AZD1222 COVID-19 vaccine. Profiling relied on immunoSEQ multiplex PCR, and the TCRdb table lists in-frame clones only, not all of them. The repertoire holds about 56,000 clones, with over 70% as singletons. The starting material was peripheral blood, obtained on day 0 of AZD1222 vaccination. The origin of the receptors is an adult in good health.

The V call is TRBV11-3, the J call TRBJ2-7; TRBD2 matches 8 bases. The CDR3 loop spans 18 amino acids. Per germline, CDR1 SGHNT and CDR2 YENEEA. V gave up 1 base and J gave up 1 base; unmatched junction bases: 12. The DNA for the CDR3 is TGTGCCAGCAGCTTAGGTCATTTTTGGACTAGCTGGTCCTACGAGCAGTACTTC. Translation: CASSLGHFWTSWSYEQYF.

The V gene is TRBV4-3, the J gene TRBJ2-6; TRBD1 agrees at 7 bases. The CDR3 spans 17 residues. Germline CDR1 is LGHNA and CDR2 is YSLEER. V lost 6 bases to trimming and J lost 2 bases; unmatched junction nucleotides: 10. CDR3 residues: CASRDTGDPPGANVLTF. For the CDR3, the DNA is TGCGCCAGCAGAGATACAGGGGATCCGCCTGGGGCCAACGTCCTGACTTTC.

The chain joins TRBV27 to TRBJ1-1; the D gene is possibly TRBD1 (5 bases). The CDR3 runs to 13 residues. The V gene lost 3 bases and the J gene lost 3 bases, with 8 bases spanning the gap. Germline V gives CDR1 MNHEY, CDR2 SMNVEV (reference sequence). The CDR3 DNA sequence: TGTGCCAGCAGTTTTGTGGGGGACACTGAAGCTTTCTTT. This sequence encodes CASSFVGDTEAFF.

The V and J genes are TRBV27 and TRBJ2-7; 7 bases align to TRBD1. With V trimmed by 2 bases and J by 2 bases, 9 bases remained unmatched. Germline V gene lookup returns CDR1 MNHEY and CDR2 SMNVEV (reference sequence). The CDR3 is 16 residues long. The CDR3 DNA sequence: TGTGCCAGCAGTTTAGATAGAGACAGGGCCACCTACGAGCAGTACTTC. Translation gives CASSLDRDRATYEQYF.

This clone was detected only once. The chain recombines TRBV6-5 with TRBJ2-5; D could derive from TRBD1 or TRBD2 (5 bases each). Per the germline V gene, CDR1 is MNHEY and CDR2 is SVGAGI. The CDR3 extends over 14 amino acids. V lost 0 bases and J lost 7, with 12 bases in between. CDR3 sequence (DNA): TGTGCCAGCAGTTACTCGAGGGGAACGGGGACCCAGTACTTC. Residues: CASSYSRGTGTQYF.

The chain uses TRBV21-1 and TRBJ2-1; the table gives TRBD2 as D, unverified against the DNA. TRBV21-1 is assigned pseudogene status. The CDR3 length is 17 residues. The CDR3 DNA follows: TGTGCCAGCAGCAAAGGTGGTCAGGGAGGAGAGTCGAATGAGCAGTTCTTC. It is translated as CASSKGGQGGESNEQFF.

This clone was picked up one time. The V gene is TRBV6-5, the J gene TRBJ2-2; 9 bases map to TRBD1. V trimming: 10 bases; J trimming: 5 bases; junction bases outside the gene matches: 11. The CDR3 contains 15 residues. Germline CDR1 MNHEY, CDR2 SVGAGI. The CDR3 DNA reads as TGTGCCACACAAGAGGGGACAGGGTATACCGGGGAGCTGTTTTTT. Its protein is CATQEGTGYTGELFF.

The table lists this clone with a few counts. This rearrangement joins TRBV30 to TRBJ2-7; 10 bases line up with TRBD1. The CDR3 covers 16 residues. With V trimmed by 2 bases and J by 5 bases, 12 bases remained unmatched. Germline V gene lookup returns CDR1 GTSNPN and CDR2 SVGIG (reference sequence). Written as DNA, the CDR3 is TGTGCCTGGAGTCCCGTTTGGGGACAGGGGAATGACGAGCAGTACTTC. Translating it yields CAWSPVWGQGNDEQYF. The full variable domain, completed using reference TRBV30 and TRBJ2-7, is SQTIHQWPATLVQPVGSPLSLECTVEGTSNPNLYWYRQAAGRGLQLLFYSVGIGQISSEVPQNLSASRPQDRQFILSSKKLLLSDSGFYLCAWSPVWGQGNDEQYFGPGTRLTVT.

The J gene is TRBJ1-2, the V gene TRBV7-2, with D unclear. The germline V gene has CDR1 SGHTA and CDR2 FQGNSA. There are 13 residues in the CDR3. V dropped 1 base and J dropped 7 bases, with 10 bases sitting between them. The DNA of the CDR3 is TGTGCCAGCAGCTTAGGACCGAGCACTGGCTACACCTTC. This gives the protein CASSLGPSTGYTF.

The gene calls are TRBV4-3 and TRBJ2-7, with D possibly being TRBD2 (5 bases). The V and J ends lost 1 base and 0 bases respectively, with 10 bases between them. Per germline, CDR1 LGHNA and CDR2 YSLEER. The CDR3 loop spans 15 amino acids. CDR3 nucleotide sequence: TGCGCCAGCAGCCAAGGGCGGGTAAGCTCCTACGAGCAGTACTTC. Amino acid sequence: CASSQGRVSSYEQYF.

The J gene is TRBJ1-1, the V gene TRBV7-2; D gene unclear. The CDR3 runs to 16 residues. The V and J ends lost 4 bases and 0 bases respectively, with 15 bases between them. CDR1 SGHTA and CDR2 FQGNSA come from the germline V gene. This chain's CDR3 is CASSYPGPPLNTEAFF. The CDR3 DNA reads as TGTGCCAGCAGCTACCCAGGCCCCCCGCTGAACACTGAAGCTTTCTTT.

This rearrangement joins TRBV27 to TRBJ1-3, with a possible D match to TRBD1 (6 bases). The CDR3 is made up of 17 amino acids. V was clipped by 5 bases and J by 0 bases, with 17 bases between them. CDR1 MNHEY and CDR2 SMNVEV come from the germline V gene (reference sequence). The CDR3: CASSRDIRSLSGNTIYF. The CDR3 nucleotides are TGTGCCAGCAGTAGGGACATCAGATCACTCTCTGGAAACACCATATATTTT.

The V and J genes are TRBV19 and TRBJ2-7; TRBD2 matches 8 bases. CDR1 and CDR2 from the germline V gene are LNHDA and SQIVND (reference sequence). CDR3 size: 13 residues. J lost 4 bases, V lost 6 bases, and 5 bases had no gene match. The CDR3: CASSLGRGYEQYF. For the CDR3, the DNA is TGTGCCAGTAGCCTCGGGAGGGGTTACGAGCAGTACTTC.

The chain uses TRBV11-3 and TRBJ2-7; 8 nucleotides align to TRBD2. Germline CDR1 and CDR2: SGHNT and YENEEA. CDR3 size: 14 residues. V lost 6 bases, J lost 3 bases, and 7 bases stayed unmatched. The CDR3 loop reads CASSSAGGIYEQYF. Written as DNA, the CDR3 is TGTGCCAGCAGTTCCGCGGGAGGAATCTACGAGCAGTACTTC.

The chain carries TRBV20-1 and TRBJ2-1, with 8 bases aligning to TRBD1. Germline CDR1 is DFQATT and CDR2 is SNEGSKA (reference sequence). The CDR3 is made up of 15 amino acids. Trimming took 3 bases from V and 4 from J; bases not matched to a gene: 8. CDR3 amino acids: CSASWGTGLYNEQFF. In DNA, the CDR3 is TGCAGTGCTAGTTGGGGGACAGGCCTTTACAATGAGCAGTTCTTC.

CDR3 coding DNA: TGTGCCAGCAGCCCCCCGCTAGCGGGAGGCACTTCGAGCGAGCAGTACTTC. This codes for CASSPPLAGGTSSEQYF. V gene TRBV9 combines with J gene TRBJ2-7, with 11 bases aligning to TRBD2. V lost 4 bases, J lost 6 bases, and 15 bases stayed unmatched. CDR1 SGDLS and CDR2 YYNGEE come from the germline V gene. The CDR3 consists of 17 residues.

The chain couples TRBV7-9 to TRBJ2-7; D not certain. V was shortened by 0 bases and J by 4 bases, with 10 bases between the two germline ends. CDR3 length: 14 amino acids. Germline V gene data show CDR1 as SEHNR and CDR2 as FQNEAQ (reference sequence). The CDR3 loop reads CASSLAGLVYEQYF. The CDR3 DNA reads TGTGCCAGCAGCTTAGCAGGGTTGGTGTACGAGCAGTACTTC.

The J gene is TRBJ2-7, the V gene TRBV12-3 or TRBV12-4, with 7 positions matching TRBD2. Unmatched junction bases numbered 1, after V lost 1 base and J lost 4 bases. CDR3 size: 13 residues. The DNA of the CDR3 is TGTGCCAGCAGTTTAGGGCGGGGGTACGAGCAGTACTTC. It yields the protein CASSLGRGYEQYF.